The rows below give T cell receptor beta chains drawn from one sample of a study of cytomegalovirus exposure and HLA in healthy donors. The repertoire was sequenced with immunoSEQ multiplex PCR; TCRdb's copy has only in-frame clones and lacks some. Seen in this sample are roughly 140,000 clones; the ten most common clones hold 0.75% to 1%. Sequenced input: PBMCs. Every receptor here comes from a male donor in good health and CMV-seronegative. Both conserved end residues are part of each CDR3. Fields, in order: J gene, V gene, D gene, CDR3 protein, CDR3 DNA. A D gene is named only where the DNA matches it firmly.

TRBJ1-4 TRBV19 NA CASAIAANEKLFF TGTGCCAGTGCGATTGCCGCTAATGAAAAACTGTTTTTT
TRBJ1-2 TRBV9 NA CASSVEDTYGYTF TGTGCCAGCAGCGTAGAGGACACCTATGGCTACACCTTC
TRBJ2-7 TRBV2 TRBD1 CASRRTGTYEQYF TGTGCCAGCAGGAGGACAGGAACCTACGAGCAGTACTTC
TRBJ1-1 TRBV28 TRBD1 CASSRQGNDDTEAFF TGTGCCAGCAGCAGACAGGGGAATGATGACACTGAAGCTTTCTTT
TRBJ1-4 TRBV11-2 TRBD1 CASSSRDRTSANEKLFF TGTGCCAGCAGTTCCCGGGACAGGACCTCAGCTAATGAAAAACTGTTTTTT
TRBJ2-3 TRBV30 NA CAWRTPGTDTQYF TGTGCCTGGAGAACACCCGGCACAGATACGCAGTATTTT
TRBJ2-3 TRBV9 NA CASSVLDSRTSTDTQYF TGTGCCAGCAGCGTATTGGACAGCAGAACTAGCACAGATACGCAGTATTTT
TRBJ1-1 TRBV28 NA CASSPAGDNTEAFF TGTGCCAGCAGTCCCGCCGGGGATAACACTGAAGCTTTCTTT
TRBJ2-7 TRBV30 NA CAWSTGRGDEQYF TGTGCCTGGAGTACCGGGAGAGGGGACGAGCAGTACTTC
TRBJ2-4 TRBV5-1 TRBD1 CASSWTGDLAKNIQYF TGCGCCAGCAGCTGGACAGGGGATCTAGCCAAAAACATTCAGTACTTC
TRBJ2-2 TRBV7-2 NA CASSHLAFNTGELFF TGTGCCAGCAGCCATCTAGCTTTCAACACCGGGGAGCTGTTTTTT
TRBJ1-5 TRBV5-8 NA CASSFGTQSNQPQHF TGTGCCAGCAGCTTCGGGACACAGAGCAATCAGCCCCAGCATTTT
TRBJ2-7 TRBV25-1 NA CASRGQGYEQYF TGTGCCAGCAGGGGCCAGGGATACGAGCAGTACTTC
TRBJ1-2 TRBV2 NA CASFLRGQGGYTF TGTGCCAGCTTCCTCCGAGGACAAGGTGGCTACACCTTC
TRBJ2-5 TRBV6-5 NA CASAGQNQETQYF TGTGCGAGCGCCGGACAGAACCAAGAGACCCAGTACTTC
TRBJ2-1 TRBV30 NA CAWTPGERAYNEQFF TGTGCCTGGACCCCCGGGGAGCGGGCCTACAATGAGCAGTTCTTC
TRBJ2-3 TRBV6-6 NA CASSLTDPRGTDTQYF TGTGCCAGCAGTTTAACGGATCCGAGGGGCACAGATACGCAGTATTTT
TRBJ2-3 TRBV30 NA CAWEADTQYF TGTGCCTGGGAGGCAGATACGCAGTATTTT
TRBJ1-4 TRBV28 TRBD1 CASSWDRGEKLFF TGTGCCAGCAGTTGGGACAGGGGAGAAAAACTGTTTTTT
TRBJ2-4 TRBV30 NA CAWSVLGGGLIGAKNIQYF TGTGCCTGGAGTGTACTAGGAGGGGGCCTGATCGGAGCCAAAAACATTCAGTACTTC
TRBJ1-2 TRBV6-5 NA CASRPPGQYYGYTF TGTGCCAGCAGACCACCCGGACAGTACTATGGCTACACCTTC
TRBJ1-2 TRBV5-8 NA CASSFRQGSYYGYTF TGTGCCAGCAGCTTCCGGCAGGGCTCTTACTATGGCTACACCTTC
TRBJ2-7 TRBV27 TRBD2 CASGLAARYEQYF TGTGCCAGCGGGCTAGCGGCCCGCTACGAGCAGTACTTC
TRBJ1-1 TRBV5-8 NA CASSLSRGTMNTEAFF TGTGCCAGCAGCTTGAGCAGGGGCACTATGAACACTGAAGCTTTCTTT
TRBJ2-5 TRBV6-5 TRBD1 CASSYTGGFGETQYF TGTGCCAGCAGTTACACAGGGGGCTTTGGAGAGACCCAGTACTTC
TRBJ1-5 TRBV28 TRBD1 CASTPGGYSNQPQHF TGTGCCAGCACGCCAGGGGGGTATAGCAATCAGCCCCAGCATTTT
TRBJ2-5 TRBV5-1 NA CASSFRGTVGETQYF TGCGCCAGCAGCTTTCGGGGAACGGTCGGGGAGACCCAGTACTTC
TRBJ1-1 TRBV5-1 NA CASGEVRSSNTEAFF TGCGCCAGCGGGGAGGTTAGGTCCTCGAACACTGAAGCTTTCTTT
TRBJ1-5 TRBV7-8 NA CASSLKGSGYSNQPQHF TGTGCCAGCAGCTTAAAGGGGTCAGGATATAGCAATCAGCCCCAGCATTTT
TRBJ2-3 TRBV10-2 TRBD2 CATQKRERTDTQYF TGCGCCACCCAAAAGCGGGAGAGGACAGATACGCAGTATTTT
TRBJ2-7 TRBV18 TRBD1 CASSLLRDSYEQYF TGTGCCAGCTCATTACTCCGGGACAGCTACGAGCAGTACTTC
TRBJ1-5 TRBV27 NA CASSLQGYQPQHF TGTGCCAGCAGTCTCCAGGGGTATCAGCCCCAGCATTTT
TRBJ1-5 TRBV29-1 NA CSVVSPGAQHF TGCAGCGTTGTGAGTCCGGGGGCCCAGCATTTT
TRBJ2-1 TRBV27 NA CASSSTSNNEQFF TGTGCCAGCAGTTCCACGAGTAACAATGAGCAGTTCTTC
TRBJ2-1 TRBV30 TRBD1 CAWTGRQGNYNEQFF TGTGCCTGGACGGGGAGACAGGGGAACTACAATGAGCAGTTCTTC
TRBJ1-5 TRBV30 TRBD1 CAWSVRRGPVNQPQHF TGTGCCTGGAGTGTACGCAGGGGGCCCGTCAATCAGCCCCAGCATTTT
TRBJ2-6 TRBV5-1 TRBD2 CASSPGLALPAGANVLTF TGCGCCAGCAGCCCGGGACTAGCCCTCCCAGCTGGGGCCAACGTCCTGACTTTC
TRBJ1-4 TRBV2 NA CASNNSPNEKLFF TGTGCCAGCAATAACAGTCCTAATGAAAAACTGTTTTTT
TRBJ2-1 TRBV7-2 NA CASSLGGGASGYNEQFF TGTGCCAGCAGCTTAGGAGGGGGGGCTAGCGGATACAATGAGCAGTTCTTC
TRBJ1-1 TRBV28 NA CAMQRGLGTEAFF TGTGCCATGCAGCGGGGGCTGGGCACTGAAGCTTTCTTT
TRBJ2-7 TRBV30 NA CAWSVSGRLYEQYF TGTGCCTGGAGTGTAAGTGGGAGACTCTACGAGCAGTACTTC